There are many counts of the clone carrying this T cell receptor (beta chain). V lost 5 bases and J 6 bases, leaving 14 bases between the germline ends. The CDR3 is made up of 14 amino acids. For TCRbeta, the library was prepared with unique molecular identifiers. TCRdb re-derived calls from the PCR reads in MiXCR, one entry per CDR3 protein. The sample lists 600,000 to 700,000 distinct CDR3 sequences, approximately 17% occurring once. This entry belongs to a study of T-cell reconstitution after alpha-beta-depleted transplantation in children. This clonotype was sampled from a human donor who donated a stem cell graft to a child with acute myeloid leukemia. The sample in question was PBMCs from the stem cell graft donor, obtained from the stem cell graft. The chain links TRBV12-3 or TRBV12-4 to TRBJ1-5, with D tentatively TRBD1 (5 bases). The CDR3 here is CASSAHRSVQPQHF. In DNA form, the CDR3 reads TGTGCCAGCAGTGCCCACAGGAGCGTTCAGCCCCAGCATTTT.